This T cell receptor beta chain was sequenced in a study of glioma-infiltrating T cells after dendritic cell vaccination. Study findings and constraints: Few patients contributed both blood and tumor specimens.

Trimming took 1 base from V and 8 from J, leaving 11 bases between them. Per the germline V gene, CDR1 is MGHRA and CDR2 is YSYEKL. This CDR3 has 14 residues. Amplification used 60 V beta primers and 13 J beta primers. TCRdb's copy holds only in-frame clones and misses some; the assay was immunoSEQ multiplex PCR. The data hold 100,000 or so clones, with 65% to 85% observed a single time. This clone came up many times. Antigen: not known. Time point denoted: after dendritic cell vaccination, including at tumor progression/relapse. Selection required adequate fresh-frozen tumor tissue plus more than two years' survival data. No glioblastoma patient carried an isocitrate dehydrogenase mutation.

The gene calls are TRBV4-1 and TRBJ1-4, with TRBD1 as a possible D gene (5 bases). Here the sequenced sample was blood, taken after dendritic cell vaccination. The source of this sequence is a human donor with glioblastoma. CDR3 sequence reads: CASSQGRVREKLFF. The CDR3 DNA sequence: TGCGCCAGCAGCCAAGGCAGGGTAAGAGAAAAACTGTTTTTT.